These T cell receptor beta chains were read from a single sample in a study of T-cell reconstitution after alpha-beta-depleted transplantation in children. MiXCR was run by TCRdb on the PCR reads, yielding one entry per CDR3 protein. The profile shows about 240,000 distinct CDR3 sequences, more than 10% of them singletons. The sequences come from PBMCs from the stem cell graft donor, collected from the stem cell graft. The receptors were gathered from a human donor who donated a stem cell graft to a child with acute lymphoblastic leukemia. Both conserved end residues are part of each CDR3. Fields, in order: V gene, clone size, D gene, J gene, CDR3 protein, CDR3 DNA. The D gene is left open where the match is weak. Expanded clones get a size class; other rows say once, few or many, or leave the size out.

TRBV29-1	many	TRBD1	TRBJ1-1	CSADLGQGRTEAFF	TGCAGCGCCGATTTAGGACAGGGGCGGACTGAAGCTTTCTTT
TRBV6-4	many	TRBD1	TRBJ1-6	CASRAGTANSPLHF	TGTGCCAGCAGAGCCGGGACAGCGAATTCACCCCTCCACTTT
TRBV27	many	.	TRBJ2-5	CASSRELLAQETQYF	TGTGCCAGCAGTCGCGAACTTCTGGCACAAGAGACCCAGTACTTC
TRBV27	many	.	TRBJ1-5	CASSLSSDNRPQHF	TGTGCCAGCAGTTTATCGTCTGACAATCGACCCCAGCATTTT
TRBV6-5	many	TRBD1	TRBJ2-7	CASSWAGTDYEQYF	TGTGCCAGCAGTTGGGCCGGGACAGACTACGAGCAGTACTTC
TRBV7-9	many	TRBD1	TRBJ2-4	CASSSRGRENIQYF	TGTGCCAGCAGCTCCAGGGGGCGCGAAAACATTCAGTACTTC
TRBV7-2	many	TRBD2	TRBJ2-2	CASSPTSVVGELFF	TGTGCCAGCAGCCCAACTAGCGTAGTCGGGGAGCTGTTTTTT
TRBV19	many	.	TRBJ1-1	CASSIGSEAFF	TGTGCCAGTAGTATTGGCTCTGAAGCTTTCTTT
TRBV28	many	.	TRBJ1-3	CASRPGSWIGNTIYF	TGTGCCAGCAGACCAGGGTCCTGGATTGGAAACACCATATATTTT
TRBV7-2	many	.	TRBJ2-1	CASSSPRRSSYNEQFF	TGTGCCAGCAGTTCACCGCGAAGAAGCTCCTACAATGAGCAGTTCTTC
TRBV7-6	few	.	TRBJ2-7	CASSLAGWTESSYEQYF	TGTGCCAGCAGCTTAGCTGGCTGGACAGAAAGCTCCTACGAGCAGTACTTC
TRBV20-1	.	.	TRBJ1-1	CSARLSENTEAFF	TGCAGTGCTAGATTGTCGGAGAACACTGAAGCTTTCTTT
TRBV6-1	many	.	TRBJ1-2	CASSATDYGYTF	TGTGCCAGCAGTGCGACCGACTATGGCTACACCTTC
TRBV6-5	many	.	TRBJ1-4	CATGANEKLFF	TGTGCCACCGGGGCTAATGAAAAACTGTTTTTT
TRBV6-2/TRBV6-3	many	TRBD2	TRBJ2-7	CASSSGGTYEQYF	TGTGCCAGCTCCTCGGGGGGTACCTACGAGCAGTACTTC
TRBV5-6	many	.	TRBJ2-3	CASSLAGPAGDTQYF	TGTGCCAGCAGCTTGGCCGGACCCGCAGGAGATACGCAGTATTTT
TRBV5-4	many	TRBD2	TRBJ2-5	CASSFERLAAQETQYF	TGTGCCAGCAGCTTTGAACGGCTAGCGGCCCAAGAGACCCAGTACTTC
TRBV9	many	TRBD2	TRBJ2-6	CASSVDREAGANVLTF	TGTGCCAGCAGCGTAGACCGGGAGGCTGGGGCCAACGTCCTGACTTTC
TRBV7-8	few	.	TRBJ2-5	CASSRGGPQETQYF	TGTGCCAGCAGCCGAGGGGGGCCACAAGAGACCCAGTACTTC
TRBV7-7	many	.	TRBJ2-2	CASSVTTTGELFF	TGTGCTAGCAGCGTAACTACTACCGGGGAGCTGTTTTTT
TRBV27	many	.	TRBJ2-7	CASSDGGPYEQYF	TGTGCCAGCAGTGACGGGGGGCCCTACGAGCAGTACTTC
TRBV6-5	many	.	TRBJ1-5	CASRGSGVSNQPQHF	TGTGCCAGCCGGGGGAGCGGGGTTAGCAATCAGCCCCAGCATTTT
TRBV20-1	few	.	TRBJ2-7	CSARHGLISYEQYF	TGCAGTGCTAGACACGGCCTAATCTCCTACGAGCAGTACTTC
TRBV5-1	many	.	TRBJ1-4	CASGAGWDTNEKLFF	TGCGCCAGCGGGGCCGGTTGGGACACTAATGAAAAACTGTTTTTT
TRBV7-9	.	.	TRBJ2-7	CASSPSTAYEQYF	TGTGCCAGCAGCCCCAGTACAGCCTACGAGCAGTACTTC
TRBV7-8	many	TRBD1	TRBJ1-6	CASSPKPGTADSPLHF	TGTGCCAGCAGCCCGAAACCCGGGACAGCCGATTCACCCCTCCACTTT
TRBV28	many	.	TRBJ1-2	CASAGGEGYGYTF	TGTGCCAGCGCCGGAGGGGAAGGGTATGGCTACACCTTC
TRBV7-9	few	TRBD1	TRBJ1-2	CASSSGVTGDYGYTF	TGTGCCAGCAGCTCGGGCGTAACAGGGGACTATGGCTACACCTTC
TRBV7-2	few	.	TRBJ1-3	CASSLLGTRGNTIYF	TGTGCCAGCAGTCTCCTCGGGACCCGGGGAAACACCATATATTTT